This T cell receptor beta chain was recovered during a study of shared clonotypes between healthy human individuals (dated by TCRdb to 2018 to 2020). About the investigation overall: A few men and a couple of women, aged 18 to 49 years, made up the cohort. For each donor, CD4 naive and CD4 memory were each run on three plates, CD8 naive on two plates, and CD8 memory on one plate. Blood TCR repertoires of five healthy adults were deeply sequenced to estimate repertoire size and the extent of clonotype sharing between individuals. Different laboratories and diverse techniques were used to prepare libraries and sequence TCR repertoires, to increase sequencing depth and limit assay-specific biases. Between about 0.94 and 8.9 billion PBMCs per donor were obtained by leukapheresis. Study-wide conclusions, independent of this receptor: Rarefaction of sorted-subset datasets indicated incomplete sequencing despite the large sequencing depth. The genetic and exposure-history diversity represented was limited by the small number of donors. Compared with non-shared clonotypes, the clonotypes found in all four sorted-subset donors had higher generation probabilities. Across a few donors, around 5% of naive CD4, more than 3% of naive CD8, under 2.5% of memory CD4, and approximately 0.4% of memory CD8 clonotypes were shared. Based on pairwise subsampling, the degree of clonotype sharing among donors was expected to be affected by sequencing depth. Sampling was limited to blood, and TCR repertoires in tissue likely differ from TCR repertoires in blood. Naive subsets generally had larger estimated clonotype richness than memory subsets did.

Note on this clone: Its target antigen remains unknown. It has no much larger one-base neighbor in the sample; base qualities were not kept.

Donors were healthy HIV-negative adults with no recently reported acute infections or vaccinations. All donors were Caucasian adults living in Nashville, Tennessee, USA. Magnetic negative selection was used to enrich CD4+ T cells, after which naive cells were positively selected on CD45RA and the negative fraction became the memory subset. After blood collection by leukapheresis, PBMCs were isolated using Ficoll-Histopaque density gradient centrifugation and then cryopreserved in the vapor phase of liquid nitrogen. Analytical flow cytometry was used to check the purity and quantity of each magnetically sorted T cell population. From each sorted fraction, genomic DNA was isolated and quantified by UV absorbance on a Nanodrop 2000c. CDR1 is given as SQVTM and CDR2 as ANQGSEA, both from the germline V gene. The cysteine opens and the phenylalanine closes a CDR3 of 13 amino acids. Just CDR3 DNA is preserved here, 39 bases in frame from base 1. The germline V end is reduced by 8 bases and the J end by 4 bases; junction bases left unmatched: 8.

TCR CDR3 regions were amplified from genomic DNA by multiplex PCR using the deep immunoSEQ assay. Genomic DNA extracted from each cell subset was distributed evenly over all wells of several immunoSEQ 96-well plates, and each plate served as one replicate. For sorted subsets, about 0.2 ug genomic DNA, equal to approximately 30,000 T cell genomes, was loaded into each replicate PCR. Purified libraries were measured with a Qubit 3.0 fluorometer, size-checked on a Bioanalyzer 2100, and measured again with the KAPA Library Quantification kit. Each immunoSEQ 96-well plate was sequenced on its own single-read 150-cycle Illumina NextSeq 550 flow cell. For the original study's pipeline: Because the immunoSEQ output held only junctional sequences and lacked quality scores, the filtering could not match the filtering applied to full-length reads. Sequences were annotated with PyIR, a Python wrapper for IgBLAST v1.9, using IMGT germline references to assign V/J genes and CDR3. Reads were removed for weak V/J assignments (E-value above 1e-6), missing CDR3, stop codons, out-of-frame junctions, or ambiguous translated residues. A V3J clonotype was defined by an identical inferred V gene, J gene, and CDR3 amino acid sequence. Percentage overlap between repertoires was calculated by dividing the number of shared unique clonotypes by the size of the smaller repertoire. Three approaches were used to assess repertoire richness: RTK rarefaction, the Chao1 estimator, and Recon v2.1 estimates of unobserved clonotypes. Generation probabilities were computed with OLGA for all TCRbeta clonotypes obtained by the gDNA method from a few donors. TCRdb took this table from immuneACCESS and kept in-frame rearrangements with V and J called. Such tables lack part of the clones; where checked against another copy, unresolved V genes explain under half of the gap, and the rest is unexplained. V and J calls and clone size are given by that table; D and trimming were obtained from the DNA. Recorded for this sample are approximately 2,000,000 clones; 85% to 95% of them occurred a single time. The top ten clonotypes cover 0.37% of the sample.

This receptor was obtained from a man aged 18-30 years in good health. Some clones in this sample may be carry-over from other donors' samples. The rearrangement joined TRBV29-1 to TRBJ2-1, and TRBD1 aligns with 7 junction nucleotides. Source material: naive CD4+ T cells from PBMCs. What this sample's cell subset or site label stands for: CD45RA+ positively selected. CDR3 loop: CSQGDTFYNEQFF. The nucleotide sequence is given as TGCAGCCAGGGGGACACTTTTTACAATGAGCAGTTCTTC.